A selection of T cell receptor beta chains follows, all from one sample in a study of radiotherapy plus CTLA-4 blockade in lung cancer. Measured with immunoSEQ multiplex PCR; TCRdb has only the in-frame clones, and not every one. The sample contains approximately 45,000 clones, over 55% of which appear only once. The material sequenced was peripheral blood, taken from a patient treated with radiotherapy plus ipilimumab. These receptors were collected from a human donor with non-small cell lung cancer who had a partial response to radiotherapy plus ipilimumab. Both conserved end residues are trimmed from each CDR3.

CDR3aa: ASSNPYQETQY
j_gene: TRBJ2-5
len: 11
v_gene: TRBV7-9

CDR3aa: ASSYGLAGDYEQY
j_gene: TRBJ2-7
len: 13
v_gene: TRBV6-5

CDR3aa: ASSQGREQY
j_gene: TRBJ2-7
len: 9
v_gene: TRBV4-3

CDR3aa: ASSQGTGNTEAF
j_gene: TRBJ1-1
len: 12
v_gene: TRBV19

CDR3aa: ASRPYRNQPQH
j_gene: TRBJ1-5
len: 11
v_gene: TRBV10-2

CDR3aa: ASSPEGLAGFNEQF
j_gene: TRBJ2-1
len: 14
v_gene: TRBV4-1

CDR3aa: ASSATETASEPQH
j_gene: TRBJ1-5
len: 13
v_gene: TRBV25-1

CDR3aa: ASSRTPRNQLQH
j_gene: TRBJ1-5
len: 12
v_gene: TRBV27

CDR3aa: ASSLKMSLGGQGAWRTMNTEAF
j_gene: TRBJ1-1
len: 22
v_gene: TRBV27

CDR3aa: ASSQGRSGGYGYT
j_gene: TRBJ1-2
len: 13
v_gene: TRBV4-1

CDR3aa: ASSSQGKQY
j_gene: TRBJ2-7
len: 9
v_gene: TRBV5-1